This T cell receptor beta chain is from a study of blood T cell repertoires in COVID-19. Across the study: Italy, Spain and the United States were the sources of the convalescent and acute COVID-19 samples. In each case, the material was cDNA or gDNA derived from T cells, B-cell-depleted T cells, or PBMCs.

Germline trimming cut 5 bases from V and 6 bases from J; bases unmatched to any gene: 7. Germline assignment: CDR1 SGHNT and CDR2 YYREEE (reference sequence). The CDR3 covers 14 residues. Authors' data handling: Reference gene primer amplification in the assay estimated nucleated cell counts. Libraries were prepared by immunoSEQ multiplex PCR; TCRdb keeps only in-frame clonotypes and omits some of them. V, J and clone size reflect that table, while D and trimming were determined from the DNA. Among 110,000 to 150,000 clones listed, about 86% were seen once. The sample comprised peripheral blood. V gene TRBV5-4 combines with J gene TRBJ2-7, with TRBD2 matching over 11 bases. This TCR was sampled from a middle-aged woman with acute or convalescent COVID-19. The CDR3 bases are TGTGCCAGCAGGTTAACTAGCGGGAGTGGCGAGCAGTACTTC. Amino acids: CASRLTSGSGEQYF.